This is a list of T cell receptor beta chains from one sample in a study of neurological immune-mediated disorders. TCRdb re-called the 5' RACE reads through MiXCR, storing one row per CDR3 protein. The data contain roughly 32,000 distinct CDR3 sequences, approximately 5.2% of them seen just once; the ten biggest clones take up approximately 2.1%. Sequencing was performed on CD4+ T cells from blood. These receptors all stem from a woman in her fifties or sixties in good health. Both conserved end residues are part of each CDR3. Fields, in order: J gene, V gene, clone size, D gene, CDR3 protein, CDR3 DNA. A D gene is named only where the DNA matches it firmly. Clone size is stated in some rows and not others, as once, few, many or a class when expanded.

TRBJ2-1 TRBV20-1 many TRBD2 CSARGLSSGVPNEQFF TGCAGTGCTAGAGGCCTTTCTAGCGGAGTCCCCAATGAGCAGTTCTTC
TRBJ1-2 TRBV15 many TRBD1 CATSRDLTGVTYTF TGTGCCACCAGCAGAGATCTGACAGGGGTAACCTACACCTTC
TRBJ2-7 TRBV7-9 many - CASSPDIPPYEQYF TGTGCCAGCAGCCCCGACATACCACCCTACGAGCAGTACTTC
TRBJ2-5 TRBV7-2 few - CASSLMASAETQYF TGTGCCAGCAGCTTAATGGCTAGTGCGGAGACCCAGTACTTC
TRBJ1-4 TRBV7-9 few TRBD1 CASSRRTGGEKLFF TGTGCCAGCAGCCGACGGACAGGCGGCGAAAAACTGTTTTTT
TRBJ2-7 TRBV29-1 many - CSVGGSYEQYF TGCAGCGTTGGGGGGAGCTACGAGCAGTACTTC
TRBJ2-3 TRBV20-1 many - CSGGGGSDTQYF TGCTCCGGGGGAGGGGGGTCAGATACGCAGTATTTT
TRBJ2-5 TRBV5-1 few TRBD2 CASRQDPTSGTETQYF TGCGCCAGCAGACAAGATCCAACTAGCGGGACAGAGACCCAGTACTTC
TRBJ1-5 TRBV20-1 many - CSASSGRDQPQHF TGCAGTGCTAGTTCAGGGAGAGATCAGCCCCAGCATTTT
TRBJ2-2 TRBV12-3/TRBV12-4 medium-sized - CASSRAQGIAGELFF TGTGCCAGCAGTCGAGCCCAGGGAATAGCCGGGGAGCTGTTTTTT
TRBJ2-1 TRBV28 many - CASSLGLAVAGQFF TGTGCCAGCAGTTTAGGGCTCGCCGTCGCGGGGCAGTTCTTC
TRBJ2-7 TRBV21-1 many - CASSTRTSGSRYF TGTGCCAGCAGCACCCGGACTAGCGGGAGTCGCTACTTC
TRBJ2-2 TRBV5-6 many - CASSLAETRNTGELFF TGTGCCAGCAGCTTGGCCGAGACAAGGAACACCGGGGAGCTGTTTTTT
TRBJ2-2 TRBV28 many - CASSTWAGGNTGELFF TGTGCCAGCAGTACTTGGGCCGGGGGAAACACCGGGGAGCTGTTTTTT
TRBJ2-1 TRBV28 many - CASRAVAINEQFF TGTGCCAGCAGAGCCGTGGCTATTAATGAGCAGTTCTTC
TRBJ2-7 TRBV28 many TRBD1 CASSTRQGSSSYEQYF TGTGCCAGCAGTACTCGACAGGGGTCGAGCTCCTACGAGCAGTACTTC
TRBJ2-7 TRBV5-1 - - CASSLAVSYEQYF TGCGCCAGCAGCTTGGCGGTGTCCTACGAGCAGTACTTC
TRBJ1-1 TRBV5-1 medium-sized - CASSLGRTMNTEAFF TGCGCCAGCAGCTTGGGGAGGACCATGAACACTGAAGCTTTCTTT
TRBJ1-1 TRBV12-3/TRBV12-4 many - CASRYDKRDTEAFF TGTGCCAGCAGATATGACAAAAGGGACACTGAAGCTTTCTTT
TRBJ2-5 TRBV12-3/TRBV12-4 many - CASSLAGAEETQYF TGTGCCAGCAGTTTAGCAGGGGCGGAGGAGACCCAGTACTTC
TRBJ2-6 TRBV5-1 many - CASSLGAHSGANVLTF TGCGCCAGCAGCTTGGGGGCCCACTCTGGGGCCAACGTCCTGACTTTC
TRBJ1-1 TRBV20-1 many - CSARVGAHSFEAFF TGCAGTGCTAGAGTGGGGGCCCATTCATTTGAAGCTTTCTTT
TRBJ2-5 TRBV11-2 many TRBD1 CASSVRTGGFQETQYF TGTGCCAGCAGCGTAAGGACAGGGGGCTTCCAAGAGACCCAGTACTTC
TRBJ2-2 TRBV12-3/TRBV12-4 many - CASSKRVANTGELFF TGTGCCAGCAGTAAACGGGTCGCGAACACCGGGGAGCTGTTTTTT
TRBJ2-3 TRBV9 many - CASSVDPSTDTQYF TGTGCCAGCAGCGTAGACCCTAGCACAGATACGCAGTATTTT
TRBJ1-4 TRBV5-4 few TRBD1 CASSATGDGEKLFF TGTGCCAGCAGCGCCACAGGGGACGGGGAAAAACTGTTTTTT
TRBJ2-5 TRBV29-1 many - CSAGGGLVGTQYF TGCAGCGCTGGAGGGGGATTAGTAGGGACCCAGTACTTC
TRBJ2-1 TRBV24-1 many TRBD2 CATSDTTSGSFVEQFF TGTGCCACCAGTGACACGACTAGCGGGAGCTTCGTTGAGCAGTTCTTC
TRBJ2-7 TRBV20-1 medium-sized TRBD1 CSARLTGAYEQYF TGCAGTGCTAGGCTGACAGGGGCCTACGAGCAGTACTTC
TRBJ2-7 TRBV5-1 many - CASSLSTVASYEQYF TGCGCCAGCAGCTTGTCGACGGTAGCCTCCTACGAGCAGTACTTC
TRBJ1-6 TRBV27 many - CASSFSLSPLSPLHF TGTGCCAGCAGTTTCTCGCTTTCTCCTCTTTCACCCCTCCACTTT
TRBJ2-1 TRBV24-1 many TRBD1 CATSDSGTGTYNEQFF TGTGCCACCAGTGATTCCGGGACAGGAACATACAATGAGCAGTTCTTC
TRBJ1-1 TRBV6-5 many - CASRGYMNTEAFF TGTGCCAGCAGGGGGTACATGAACACTGAAGCTTTCTTT